This T cell receptor (beta chain) was documented in a study of blood T cell repertoires in COVID-19. Original data processing: From reference gene primer amplification, estimates of nucleated cell counts were derived. Clones were sequenced by immunoSEQ multiplex PCR, and TCRdb holds only the in-frame ones, with some missing. V, J and clone size reflect that table, while D and trimming were determined from the DNA. This table holds some 390,000 clones, around 87% found once. The germline V gene encodes CDR1 SGHRS and CDR2 YFSETQ. The CDR3 extends over 14 amino acids. V was cut by 1 base and J by 2 bases, with 9 bases left in between.

The chain links TRBV5-1 to TRBJ2-5; D is uncertain. This TCR was sampled from a human donor in a cohort sampled during active COVID-19. Sample: peripheral blood. The CDR3 DNA is TGCGCCAGCAGCTTGCACCCGCGTCAAGAGACCCAGTACTTC. Residues: CASSLHPRQETQYF.